These 2 T cell receptor beta chains were sequenced from one sample in a study of T cell responses to AZD1222 COVID-19 vaccine. Method: immunoSEQ multiplex PCR; TCRdb's copy keeps in-frame clones and lacks some. The sample shows tens of thousands of clones, approximately 83% of them seen only once. The sample in question was peripheral blood, obtained 28 days after the second AZD1222 dose. The receptor source for this set is an adult who received the AZD1222 COVID-19 vaccine.

The chain combines TRBV2 with TRBJ1-2; TRBD1 matches at 7 bases. Germline V gene lookup returns CDR1 SNHLY and CDR2 FYNNEI. This CDR3 is 13 amino acids long. J lost 5 bases, V lost 4 bases, and 4 bases had no gene match. The CDR3 DNA follows: TGTGCCAGCAGTGGACAGGGCCTATATGGCTACACCTTC. It codes for CASSGQGLYGYTF.

V and J are TRBV11-2 and TRBJ2-7; no definite D call. V dropped 3 bases and J dropped 4 bases, with 7 bases sitting between them. Per germline, CDR1 SGHAT and CDR2 FQNNGV. CDR3 length: 12 amino acids. The CDR3 region is CASSFSGYEQYF. The CDR3 DNA reads TGTGCCAGCAGCTTCTCCGGATACGAGCAGTACTTC.